The rows below give T cell receptor beta chains drawn from one sample of a study of CD8 T cells in ankylosing spondylitis. Using its own MiXCR run on the 5' RACE reads, TCRdb lists one record per CDR3 protein. The sample contains around 140,000 distinct CDR3 sequences, about an eighth of which appear only once. The sample taken for sequencing was blood, either unsorted or a sorted T cell fraction (not recorded which). These receptors were taken from a female donor with ankylosing spondylitis or in good health (not recorded which). CDR3s include the opening cysteine and the closing phenylalanine or tryptophan. A D gene is named only where the DNA matches it firmly. Only part of the rows carry a size: once, few, many, or a class if the clone is expanded.

D gene: NA; V gene: TRBV28; J gene: TRBJ1-1; clone size: many; CDR3 DNA: TGTGCCAGCAGTTTAGGTGGAAACAGAAGGAACACTGAAGCTTTCTTT; CDR3 protein: CASSLGGNRRNTEAFF
D gene: NA; V gene: TRBV7-2; J gene: TRBJ2-5; clone size: NA; CDR3 DNA: TGTGCCAGCAGCTTAGGGGTGGGACGGCAAGAGACCCAGTACTTC; CDR3 protein: CASSLGVGRQETQYF
D gene: NA; V gene: TRBV12-3/TRBV12-4; J gene: TRBJ1-2; clone size: NA; CDR3 DNA: TGTGCCAGCAGTTTCGGAATGTATGGCTACACCTTC; CDR3 protein: CASSFGMYGYTF
D gene: NA; V gene: TRBV24-1; J gene: TRBJ1-5; clone size: many; CDR3 DNA: TGTGCCACCGCCAACAGGGCAGGGTCGGGAAGCAATCAGCCCCAGCATTTT; CDR3 protein: CATANRAGSGSNQPQHF
D gene: NA; V gene: TRBV5-1; J gene: TRBJ2-2; clone size: few; CDR3 DNA: TGCGCCAGCAGCTTCGGGGGATCGCGTGTTCGCGCGAACACCGGGGAGCTGTTTTTT; CDR3 protein: CASSFGGSRVRANTGELFF
D gene: TRBD1; V gene: TRBV29-1; J gene: TRBJ2-7; clone size: many; CDR3 DNA: TGCAGCGTCAAAGCCCGACAGGGGGACTACGAGCAGTACTTC; CDR3 protein: CSVKARQGDYEQYF
D gene: NA; V gene: TRBV28; J gene: TRBJ1-2; clone size: many; CDR3 DNA: TGTGCCAGCAGTTTAAATGGAGGCAGCTACACCTTC; CDR3 protein: CASSLNGGSYTF
D gene: NA; V gene: TRBV6-1; J gene: TRBJ1-2; clone size: many; CDR3 DNA: TGTGCCAGCAGTGAAGACACTTACTATGGCTACACCTTC; CDR3 protein: CASSEDTYYGYTF
D gene: NA; V gene: TRBV6-2/TRBV6-3; J gene: TRBJ2-7; clone size: many; CDR3 DNA: TGTGCCAGCAGTTACCCGAATTGGAGCTCCTACGAGCAGTACTTC; CDR3 protein: CASSYPNWSSYEQYF
D gene: NA; V gene: TRBV29-1; J gene: TRBJ2-3; clone size: many; CDR3 DNA: TGCAGCGGTACGGGGGCTTCAGATACGCAGTATTTT; CDR3 protein: CSGTGASDTQYF
D gene: NA; V gene: TRBV14; J gene: TRBJ2-5; clone size: NA; CDR3 DNA: TGTGCCAGCAGCCATAGGGGTCAAGAGACCCAGTACTTC; CDR3 protein: CASSHRGQETQYF
D gene: TRBD1; V gene: TRBV12-3/TRBV12-4; J gene: TRBJ1-4; clone size: many; CDR3 DNA: TGTGCCAGCAGGGCCGCAGGGGGCAGGAGTGGTGAACTGTTTTTT; CDR3 protein: CASRAAGGRSGELFF
D gene: NA; V gene: TRBV5-1; J gene: TRBJ2-2; clone size: NA; CDR3 DNA: TGCGCCAGCAGCCCCCCGGGCCTTTTCACCGGGGAGCTGTTTTTT; CDR3 protein: CASSPPGLFTGELFF
D gene: TRBD1; V gene: TRBV4-1; J gene: TRBJ2-3; clone size: many; CDR3 DNA: TGCGCCAGCAGCCAAGAAATCCAGGGGGCGAGGACGGATACGCAGTATTTT; CDR3 protein: CASSQEIQGARTDTQYF
D gene: NA; V gene: TRBV30; J gene: TRBJ1-6; clone size: many; CDR3 DNA: TGTGCCTGGAGCAATAAGGGTGTCGATTCACCCCTCCACTTT; CDR3 protein: CAWSNKGVDSPLHF
D gene: NA; V gene: TRBV5-1; J gene: TRBJ2-7; clone size: many; CDR3 DNA: TGCGCCAGCAGCTTGGGGCAGGGCCCGAATCACGAGCAGTACTTC; CDR3 protein: CASSLGQGPNHEQYF
D gene: NA; V gene: TRBV6-4; J gene: TRBJ1-4; clone size: NA; CDR3 DNA: TGTGGCAGCAGTGACCTGGAGGGCACCCAAGGAGGCAATGAAAAACTGTTTTTT; CDR3 protein: CGSSDLEGTQGGNEKLFF
D gene: TRBD2; V gene: TRBV12-3/TRBV12-4; J gene: TRBJ2-7; clone size: many; CDR3 DNA: TGTGCCAGCAGAAGGAGACTAGCGGGCCACGAGCAGTACTTC; CDR3 protein: CASRRRLAGHEQYF
D gene: NA; V gene: TRBV7-3; J gene: TRBJ1-6; clone size: NA; CDR3 DNA: TGTGCCAGCAGCTTAAGCCAGTCAAAGGCGTCCTATAATTCACCCCTCCACTTT; CDR3 protein: CASSLSQSKASYNSPLHF
D gene: NA; V gene: TRBV19; J gene: TRBJ2-3; clone size: NA; CDR3 DNA: TGTGCCAGTAAGTGGGCAAGCACAGATACGCAGTATTTT; CDR3 protein: CASKWASTDTQYF
D gene: NA; V gene: TRBV14; J gene: TRBJ2-1; clone size: many; CDR3 DNA: TGTGCCAGCAGCCGCCGACCGACACAGGGCCCTTCCTACAATGAGCAGTTCTTC; CDR3 protein: CASSRRPTQGPSYNEQFF
D gene: NA; V gene: TRBV4-1; J gene: TRBJ2-1; clone size: NA; CDR3 DNA: TGCGCCAGCAGCCAAGTTGACTTTAGCTCCTACAATGAGCAGTTCTTC; CDR3 protein: CASSQVDFSSYNEQFF
D gene: NA; V gene: TRBV20-1; J gene: TRBJ2-7; clone size: few; CDR3 DNA: TGCAGTGCTAGGGCTTGGGGGAAGTACGAGCAGTACTTC; CDR3 protein: CSARAWGKYEQYF
D gene: NA; V gene: TRBV10-3; J gene: TRBJ2-3; clone size: NA; CDR3 DNA: TGTGCCATCAGTGGCGGGGTGGCAGATACGCAGTATTTT; CDR3 protein: CAISGGVADTQYF
D gene: TRBD1; V gene: TRBV5-1; J gene: TRBJ2-7; clone size: many; CDR3 DNA: TGCGCCAGCAGCCAGGGGACAGGGCAAAGAAACGAGCAGTACTTC; CDR3 protein: CASSQGTGQRNEQYF
D gene: NA; V gene: TRBV20-1; J gene: TRBJ2-7; clone size: NA; CDR3 DNA: TGCAGTGCTACCCCTCCGGCGTACTACGAGCAGTACTTC; CDR3 protein: CSATPPAYYEQYF
D gene: NA; V gene: TRBV7-9; J gene: TRBJ2-1; clone size: few; CDR3 DNA: TGTGCCAGCAGCCCCCCCGTTCCCGTGTACAATGAGCAGTTCTTC; CDR3 protein: CASSPPVPVYNEQFF
D gene: NA; V gene: TRBV6-1; J gene: TRBJ2-5; clone size: few; CDR3 DNA: TGTGCCACTAACCGGGACCGGGCGGAGACCCAGTACTTC; CDR3 protein: CATNRDRAETQYF
D gene: NA; V gene: TRBV11-3; J gene: TRBJ1-6; clone size: few; CDR3 DNA: TGTGCCAGCAGCCCCTTGGGGGCGTCTGTATCACCCCTCCACTTT; CDR3 protein: CASSPLGASVSPLHF
D gene: NA; V gene: TRBV12-3/TRBV12-4; J gene: TRBJ1-5; clone size: NA; CDR3 DNA: TGTGCCAGCAGGAACAACCTGGATCAGCCCCAGCATTTT; CDR3 protein: CASRNNLDQPQHF
D gene: NA; V gene: TRBV6-2/TRBV6-3; J gene: TRBJ1-1; clone size: many; CDR3 DNA: TGTGCCAGCAGGTTTGCGGGGAAGATTGAAGCTTTCTTT; CDR3 protein: CASRFAGKIEAFF
D gene: NA; V gene: TRBV6-5; J gene: TRBJ2-7; clone size: NA; CDR3 DNA: TGTGCCAGCAGTTACTCCTTTGGACAGAAGTACGAGCAGTACTTC; CDR3 protein: CASSYSFGQKYEQYF
D gene: NA; V gene: TRBV6-2/TRBV6-3; J gene: TRBJ2-7; clone size: NA; CDR3 DNA: TGTGCCAGCAGTTACTCGGCATTCGGACAAATCTACGAGCAGTGCTTC; CDR3 protein: CASSYSAFGQIYEQCF
D gene: TRBD2; V gene: TRBV5-1; J gene: TRBJ2-5; clone size: many; CDR3 DNA: TGCGCCAGCAGCTTGGCTTTGGGACTAGCGGGACGAGAGACCCAGTACTTC; CDR3 protein: CASSLALGLAGRETQYF
D gene: NA; V gene: TRBV3-1; J gene: TRBJ2-7; clone size: NA; CDR3 DNA: TGTGCCAGCAGCCCATGGGGACAAAGATTCTACGAGCAGTACTTC; CDR3 protein: CASSPWGQRFYEQYF
D gene: NA; V gene: TRBV7-9; J gene: TRBJ2-2; clone size: many; CDR3 DNA: TGTGCCAGCAACCTAAACACCGGGGAGCTGTTTTTT; CDR3 protein: CASNLNTGELFF
D gene: TRBD1; V gene: TRBV7-2; J gene: TRBJ1-1; clone size: many; CDR3 DNA: TGTGCCAGCAGCTTATGGGGACAGGGCGAAGCTTTCTTT; CDR3 protein: CASSLWGQGEAFF
D gene: NA; V gene: TRBV2; J gene: TRBJ1-1; clone size: many; CDR3 DNA: TGTGCCAGCAGTGGGGCCCAGTGGGGGAGTATGAACACTGAAGCTTTCTTT; CDR3 protein: CASSGAQWGSMNTEAFF
D gene: TRBD1; V gene: TRBV7-8; J gene: TRBJ1-5; clone size: many; CDR3 DNA: TGTGCCAGCAGCTTAGTACAGGGGACGGACAATCAGCCCCAGCATTTT; CDR3 protein: CASSLVQGTDNQPQHF
D gene: TRBD1; V gene: TRBV20-1; J gene: TRBJ2-7; clone size: many; CDR3 DNA: TGCAGTGCTAGAGATGGGACAGGGAACTACGAGCAGTACTTC; CDR3 protein: CSARDGTGNYEQYF
D gene: NA; V gene: TRBV7-3; J gene: TRBJ2-1; clone size: NA; CDR3 DNA: TGTGCCAGCAGCTTAAGGTCCGAAGGGGATGAGCAGTTCTTC; CDR3 protein: CASSLRSEGDEQFF
D gene: NA; V gene: TRBV7-3; J gene: TRBJ2-1; clone size: many; CDR3 DNA: TGTGCCAGCAGCTTAGGGTCTCGAGGTTATGAGCAGTTCTTC; CDR3 protein: CASSLGSRGYEQFF
D gene: NA; V gene: TRBV11-3; J gene: TRBJ1-1; clone size: NA; CDR3 DNA: TGTGCCAGCAGGCACCGGGGCCGGAACACTGAAGCTTTCTTT; CDR3 protein: CASRHRGRNTEAFF
D gene: NA; V gene: TRBV6-1; J gene: TRBJ2-1; clone size: few; CDR3 DNA: TGTGCCAGCACGGCCGTAGCGAGCTCCTACAATGAGCAGTTCTTC; CDR3 protein: CASTAVASSYNEQFF
D gene: NA; V gene: TRBV5-4; J gene: TRBJ2-1; clone size: NA; CDR3 DNA: TGTGCCAGCAGCTTGGCCGGGCAGTTATACAATGAGCAGTTCTTC; CDR3 protein: CASSLAGQLYNEQFF
D gene: TRBD1; V gene: TRBV7-9; J gene: TRBJ1-1; clone size: many; CDR3 DNA: TGTGCCAGCAGCAAATCCGGGACAGTCGATGAAGCTTTCTTT; CDR3 protein: CASSKSGTVDEAFF
D gene: NA; V gene: TRBV5-6; J gene: TRBJ2-7; clone size: many; CDR3 DNA: TGTGCCAGCAGCTTGGCCAGGCCGGGTGAGCAGTACTTC; CDR3 protein: CASSLARPGEQYF
D gene: TRBD1; V gene: TRBV2; J gene: TRBJ2-5; clone size: many; CDR3 DNA: TGTGCCAGCGACAGGGAAGCTCGAGAGACCCAGTACTTC; CDR3 protein: CASDREARETQYF
D gene: TRBD1; V gene: TRBV6-1; J gene: TRBJ1-2; clone size: many; CDR3 DNA: TGTGCCAGCGCTAGGACAGGGAACCTCTATGGCTACACCTTC; CDR3 protein: CASARTGNLYGYTF
D gene: TRBD1; V gene: TRBV13; J gene: TRBJ1-1; clone size: NA; CDR3 DNA: TGTGCCAGCAACTACAGGGGCGTCTCCGCTTTCTTT; CDR3 protein: CASNYRGVSAFF
D gene: NA; V gene: TRBV27; J gene: TRBJ2-2; clone size: NA; CDR3 DNA: TGTGCCAGCAGTTTCAGGAGGAACACCGGGGAGCTGTTTTTT; CDR3 protein: CASSFRRNTGELFF
D gene: TRBD1; V gene: TRBV20-1; J gene: TRBJ2-5; clone size: many; CDR3 DNA: TGCAGTGCTACGCGACAGGGGGCATTAGAAGAGACCCAGTACTTC; CDR3 protein: CSATRQGALEETQYF
D gene: NA; V gene: TRBV20-1; J gene: TRBJ1-1; clone size: many; CDR3 DNA: TGCAGTGCTAGAGAGGAGGGGAACACTGAAGCTTTCTTT; CDR3 protein: CSAREEGNTEAFF
D gene: NA; V gene: TRBV5-1; J gene: TRBJ2-1; clone size: many; CDR3 DNA: TGCGCCAGCAGCTTGTCAGCGGCTCAAGGGGGTGAGCAGTTCTTC; CDR3 protein: CASSLSAAQGGEQFF